The TCR beta chain described here comes from a study of blood T cell repertoires in COVID-19. The overall study: T cells, B-cell-depleted T cells, or PBMCs supplied cDNA or gDNA.

The V gene's germline CDR1 is SNHLY and CDR2 FYNNEI. V shed 4 bases and J 1 base; nucleotides not matched to a gene: 0. The CDR3 is 14 residues long. Data came from immunoSEQ multiplex PCR; TCRdb stores just in-frame clones and leaves some out. The sample has around 270,000 clones, roughly 84% seen once. Those enrolled in Seattle joined during active infection and were followed longitudinally afterward. Sequenced material: peripheral blood. The receptor was isolated from a human donor with COVID-19, enrolled during active disease. The donor label of this sample is uncertain. The gene calls are TRBV2 and TRBJ2-2; TRBD2 aligns across 7 bases. CDR3 residues: CASSGGRNTGELFF. DNA of the CDR3: TGTGCCAGCAGTGGCGGGAGGAACACCGGGGAGCTGTTTTTT.